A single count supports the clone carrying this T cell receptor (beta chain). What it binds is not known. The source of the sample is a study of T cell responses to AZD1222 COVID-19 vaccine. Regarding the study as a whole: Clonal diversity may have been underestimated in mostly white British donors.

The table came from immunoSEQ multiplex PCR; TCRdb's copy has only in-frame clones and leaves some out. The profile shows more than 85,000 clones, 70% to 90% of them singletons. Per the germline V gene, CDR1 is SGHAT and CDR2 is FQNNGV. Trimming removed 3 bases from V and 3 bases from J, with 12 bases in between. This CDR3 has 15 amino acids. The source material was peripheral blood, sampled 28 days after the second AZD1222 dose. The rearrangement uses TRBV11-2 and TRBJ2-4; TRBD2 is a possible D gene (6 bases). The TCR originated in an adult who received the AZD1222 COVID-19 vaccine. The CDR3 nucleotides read TGTGCCAGCAGCTTCGCCGGGACTCGCAAAAACATTCAGTACTTC. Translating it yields CASSFAGTRKNIQYF. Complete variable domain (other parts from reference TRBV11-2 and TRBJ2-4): EAGVAQSPRYKIIEKRQSVAFWCNPISGHATLYWYQQILGQGPKLLIQFQNNGVVDDSQLPKDRFSAERLKGVDSTLKIQPAKLEDSAVYLCASSFAGTRKNIQYFGAGTRLSVL.